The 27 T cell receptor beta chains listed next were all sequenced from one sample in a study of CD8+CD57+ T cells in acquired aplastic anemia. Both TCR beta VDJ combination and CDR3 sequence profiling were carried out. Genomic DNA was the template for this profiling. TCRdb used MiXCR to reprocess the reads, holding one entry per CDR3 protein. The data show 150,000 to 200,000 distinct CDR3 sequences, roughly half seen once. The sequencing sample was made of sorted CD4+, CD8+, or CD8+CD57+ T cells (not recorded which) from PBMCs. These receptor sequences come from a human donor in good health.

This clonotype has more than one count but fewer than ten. The CDR3 DNA reads TGTGCCAGTAGTATACGAGGACAGGGCGACACCATATATTTT. As protein: CASSIRGQGDTIYF. The chain joins TRBV19 to TRBJ1-3, with 8 bases identical to TRBD1. The V gene's germline CDR1 is LNHDA and CDR2 SQIVND (reference sequence). This CDR3 contains 14 residues. Germline trimming cut 2 bases from V and 8 bases from J; bases unmatched to any gene: 5.

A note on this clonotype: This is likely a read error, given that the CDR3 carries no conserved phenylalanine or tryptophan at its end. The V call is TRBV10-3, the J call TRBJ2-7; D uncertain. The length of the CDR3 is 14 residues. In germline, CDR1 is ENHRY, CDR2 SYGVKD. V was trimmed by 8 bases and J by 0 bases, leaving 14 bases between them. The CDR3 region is CAIADGANSYEQYL. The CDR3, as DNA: TGTGCCATCGCTGACGGAGCGAACTCCTACGAGCAGTACCTC.

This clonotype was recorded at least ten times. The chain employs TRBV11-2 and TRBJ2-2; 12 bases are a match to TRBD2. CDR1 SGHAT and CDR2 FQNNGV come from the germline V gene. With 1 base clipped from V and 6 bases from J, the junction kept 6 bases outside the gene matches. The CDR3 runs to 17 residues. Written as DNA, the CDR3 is TGTGCCAGCAGCTTAGGGGGGCTAGCGGGAGGGCCCGGGGAGCTGTTTTTT. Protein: CASSLGGLAGGPGELFF.

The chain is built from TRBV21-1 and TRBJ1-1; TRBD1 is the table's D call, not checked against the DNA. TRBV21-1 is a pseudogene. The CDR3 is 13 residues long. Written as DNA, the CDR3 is TGTGCCAGCAGCAATTACAGGGCAGTTGAAGCTTTCTTT. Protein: CASSNYRAVEAFF.

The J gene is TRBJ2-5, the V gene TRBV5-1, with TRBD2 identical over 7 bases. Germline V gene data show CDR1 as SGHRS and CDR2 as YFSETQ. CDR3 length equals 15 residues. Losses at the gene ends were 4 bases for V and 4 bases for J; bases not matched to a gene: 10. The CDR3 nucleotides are TGCGCCAGCAGCGGGAGGGCCGGATCGGGAGAGACCCAGTACTTC. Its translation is CASSGRAGSGETQYF.

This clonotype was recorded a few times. CDR3 protein: CSVGHNGAHYEQYF. The CDR3, as DNA: TGCAGCGTTGGTCATAACGGGGCCCACTACGAGCAGTACTTC. This rearrangement joins TRBV29-1 to TRBJ2-7; either TRBD1 or TRBD2 may fit D (5 bases each). Germline CDR1 is SQVTM and CDR2 is ANQGSEA. V was shortened by 4 bases and J by 3 bases, with 16 bases between the two germline ends. CDR3 length: 14 amino acids.

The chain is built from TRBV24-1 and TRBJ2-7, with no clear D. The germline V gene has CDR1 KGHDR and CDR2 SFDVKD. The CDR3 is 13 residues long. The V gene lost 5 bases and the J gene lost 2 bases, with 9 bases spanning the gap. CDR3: CATSVGRPYEQYF. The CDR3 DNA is TGTGCCACCAGTGTTGGCAGACCCTACGAGCAGTACTTC.

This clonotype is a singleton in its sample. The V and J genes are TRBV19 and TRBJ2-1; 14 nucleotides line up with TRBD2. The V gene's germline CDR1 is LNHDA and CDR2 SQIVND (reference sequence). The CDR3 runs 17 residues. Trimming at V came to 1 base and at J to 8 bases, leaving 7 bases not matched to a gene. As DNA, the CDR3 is TGTGCCAGTAGTATAGTTGAGACTAGCGGGAGGGGGGATGAGCAGTTCTTC. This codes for CASSIVETSGRGDEQFF.

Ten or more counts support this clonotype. The CDR3 nucleotides are TGTGCCAGCAGCCCAAGGAGTCGACAGGGTTACACAGATACGCAGTATTTT. This sequence encodes CASSPRSRQGYTDTQYF. J is TRBJ2-3 and V is TRBV14; 7 positions agree with TRBD1. V trimming: 4 bases; J trimming: 2 bases; junction bases outside the gene matches: 12. Germline lookup yields CDR1 SGHDN and CDR2 FVKESK. The CDR3 covers 17 residues.

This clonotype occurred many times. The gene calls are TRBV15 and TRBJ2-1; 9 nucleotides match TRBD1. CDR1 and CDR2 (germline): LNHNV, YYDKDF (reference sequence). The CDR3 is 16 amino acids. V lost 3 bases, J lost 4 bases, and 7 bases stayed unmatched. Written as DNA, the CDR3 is TGTGCCACCAGCAGTTACACCGGGACAGGGTACAATGAGCAGTTCTTC. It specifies CATSSYTGTGYNEQFF.

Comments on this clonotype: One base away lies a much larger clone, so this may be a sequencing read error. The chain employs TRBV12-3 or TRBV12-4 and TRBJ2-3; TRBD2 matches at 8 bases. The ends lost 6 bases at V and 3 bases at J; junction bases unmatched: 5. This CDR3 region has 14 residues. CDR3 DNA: TGTGCCAGCAGGGATAGCGGGACAACAGATACGCAGTATTTT. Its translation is CASRDSGTTDTQYF.

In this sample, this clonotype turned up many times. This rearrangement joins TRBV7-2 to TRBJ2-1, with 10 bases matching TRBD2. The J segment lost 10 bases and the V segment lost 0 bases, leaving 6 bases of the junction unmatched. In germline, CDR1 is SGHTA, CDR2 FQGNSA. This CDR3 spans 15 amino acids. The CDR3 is CASSLASTSGREQFF. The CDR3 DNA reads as TGTGCCAGCAGCTTAGCGTCGACTAGCGGGCGCGAGCAGTTCTTC. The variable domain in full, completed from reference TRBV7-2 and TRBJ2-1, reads GAGVSQSPSNKVTEKGKDVELRCDPISGHTALYWYRQSLGQGLEFLIYFQGNSAPDKSGLPSDRFSAERTGGSVSTLTIQRTQQEDSAVYLCASSLASTSGREQFFGPGTRLTVL.

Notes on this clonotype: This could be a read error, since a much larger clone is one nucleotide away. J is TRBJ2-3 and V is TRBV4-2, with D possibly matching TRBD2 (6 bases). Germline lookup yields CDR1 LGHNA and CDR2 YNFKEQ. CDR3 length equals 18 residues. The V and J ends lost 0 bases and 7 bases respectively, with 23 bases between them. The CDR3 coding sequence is TGTGCCAGCAGCCAAGAGAACCAACCCGGGACTGGCATGAATACGCAGTATTTT. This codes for CASSQENQPGTGMNTQYF.

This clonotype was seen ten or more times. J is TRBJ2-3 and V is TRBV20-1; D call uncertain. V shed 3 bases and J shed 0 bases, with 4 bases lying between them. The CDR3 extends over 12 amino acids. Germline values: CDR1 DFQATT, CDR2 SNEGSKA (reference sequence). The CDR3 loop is CSASGSTDTQYF. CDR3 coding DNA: TGCAGTGCTAGCGGGAGCACAGATACGCAGTATTTT.

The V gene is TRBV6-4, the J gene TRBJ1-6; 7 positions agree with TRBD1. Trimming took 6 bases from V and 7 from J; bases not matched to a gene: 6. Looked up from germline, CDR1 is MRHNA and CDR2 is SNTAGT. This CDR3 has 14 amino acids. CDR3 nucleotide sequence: TGTGCCAGCAGCCGGGACAGATGGAATTCACCCCTCCACTTT. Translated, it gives CASSRDRWNSPLHF.

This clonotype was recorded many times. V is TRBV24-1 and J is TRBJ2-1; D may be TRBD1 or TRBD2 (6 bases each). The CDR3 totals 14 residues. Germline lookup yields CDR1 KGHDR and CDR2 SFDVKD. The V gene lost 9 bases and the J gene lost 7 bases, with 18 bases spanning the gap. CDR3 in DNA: TGTGCCACCGGGCTCGGGGGCACGCTTAATGAGCAGTTCTTC. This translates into CATGLGGTLNEQFF.

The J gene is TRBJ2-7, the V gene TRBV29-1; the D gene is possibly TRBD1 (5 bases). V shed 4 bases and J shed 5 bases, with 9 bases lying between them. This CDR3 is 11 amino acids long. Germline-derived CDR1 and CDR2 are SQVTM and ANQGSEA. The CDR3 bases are TGCAGCGTTGGCAGGGATAACGAGCAGTACTTC. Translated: CSVGRDNEQYF.

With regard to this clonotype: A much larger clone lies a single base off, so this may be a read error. The CDR3 region is CSASENSGVTEELFF. As DNA, the CDR3 is TGCAGTGCTAGTGAAAATTCCGGAGTTACCGAGGAGCTGTTTTTT. The V gene is TRBV20-1, the J gene TRBJ2-2; D unclear. Per germline, CDR1 DFQATT and CDR2 SNEGSKA (reference sequence). CDR3 length equals 15 residues.

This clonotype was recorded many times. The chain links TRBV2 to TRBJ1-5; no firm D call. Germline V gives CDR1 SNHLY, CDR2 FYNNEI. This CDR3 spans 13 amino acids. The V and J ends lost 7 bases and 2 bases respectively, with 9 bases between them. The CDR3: CASKADRNQPQHF. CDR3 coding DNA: TGTGCCAGCAAGGCGGATCGCAATCAGCCCCAGCATTTT.

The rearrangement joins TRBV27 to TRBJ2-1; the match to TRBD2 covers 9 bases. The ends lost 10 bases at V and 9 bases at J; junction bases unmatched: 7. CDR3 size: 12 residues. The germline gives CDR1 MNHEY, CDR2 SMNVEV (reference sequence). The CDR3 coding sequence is TGTGCCACCAGCCCGCGGGGGGGTGAGCAGTTCTTC. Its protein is CATSPRGGEQFF.

CDR3 DNA: TGCAGCGTCAAGACAGCGTTGAACACTGAAGCTTTCTTT. This sequence encodes CSVKTALNTEAFF. The chain recombines TRBV29-1 with TRBJ1-1; D is perhaps TRBD1 (5 bases). V lost 6 bases, J lost 0 bases, and 11 bases lay in between. The CDR3 is 13 amino acids. Looked up from germline, CDR1 is SQVTM and CDR2 is ANQGSEA.

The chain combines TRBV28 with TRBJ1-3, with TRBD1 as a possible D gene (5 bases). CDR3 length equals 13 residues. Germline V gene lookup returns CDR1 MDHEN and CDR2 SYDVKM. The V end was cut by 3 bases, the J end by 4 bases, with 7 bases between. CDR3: CASSFSGGNTIYF. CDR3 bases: TGTGCCAGCAGTTTCTCAGGGGGAAACACCATATATTTT.

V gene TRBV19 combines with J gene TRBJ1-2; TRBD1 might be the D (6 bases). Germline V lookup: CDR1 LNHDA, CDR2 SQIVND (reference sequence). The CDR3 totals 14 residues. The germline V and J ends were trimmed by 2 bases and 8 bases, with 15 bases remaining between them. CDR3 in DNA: TGTGCCAGTAGTATATTCACCAGGGGCCAAGGCTACACCTTC. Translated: CASSIFTRGQGYTF. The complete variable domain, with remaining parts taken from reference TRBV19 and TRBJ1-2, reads DGGITQSPKYLFRKEGQNVTLSCEQNLNHDAMYWYRQDPGQGLRLIYYSQIVNDFQKGDIAEGYSVSREKKESFPLTVTSAQKNPTAFYLCASSIFTRGQGYTFGSGTRLTVV.

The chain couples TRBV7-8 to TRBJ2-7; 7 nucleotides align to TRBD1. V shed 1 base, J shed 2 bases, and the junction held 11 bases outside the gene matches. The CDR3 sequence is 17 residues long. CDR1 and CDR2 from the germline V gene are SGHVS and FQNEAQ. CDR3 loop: CASSLEIKGASPYEQYF. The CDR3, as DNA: TGTGCCAGCAGCTTAGAGATAAAGGGGGCTTCCCCCTACGAGCAGTACTTC.

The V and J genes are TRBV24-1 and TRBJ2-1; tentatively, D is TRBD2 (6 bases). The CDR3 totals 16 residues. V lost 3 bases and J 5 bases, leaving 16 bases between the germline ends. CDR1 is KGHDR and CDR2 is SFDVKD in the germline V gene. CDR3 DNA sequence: TGTGCCACCAGTGATATGGACGGGAGAAATGACAATGAGCAGTTCTTC. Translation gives CATSDMDGRNDNEQFF.

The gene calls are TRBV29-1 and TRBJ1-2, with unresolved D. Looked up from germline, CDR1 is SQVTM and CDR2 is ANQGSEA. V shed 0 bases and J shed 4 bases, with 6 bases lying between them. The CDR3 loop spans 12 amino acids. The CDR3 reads CSVEDRFYGYTF. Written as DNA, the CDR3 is TGCAGCGTTGAAGACAGGTTCTATGGCTACACCTTC.

The CDR3 here is CASSQPPSGVEDTQYF. In DNA form, the CDR3 reads TGTGCCAGCAGCCAACCCCCCAGCGGAGTTGAAGATACGCAGTATTTT. The V call is TRBV4-2, the J call TRBJ2-3, with a weak D call TRBD2 (5 bases). The CDR3 has 16 amino acids. The germline gives CDR1 LGHNA, CDR2 YNFKEQ. The V gene lost 2 bases and the J gene lost 5 bases, with 17 bases spanning the gap.